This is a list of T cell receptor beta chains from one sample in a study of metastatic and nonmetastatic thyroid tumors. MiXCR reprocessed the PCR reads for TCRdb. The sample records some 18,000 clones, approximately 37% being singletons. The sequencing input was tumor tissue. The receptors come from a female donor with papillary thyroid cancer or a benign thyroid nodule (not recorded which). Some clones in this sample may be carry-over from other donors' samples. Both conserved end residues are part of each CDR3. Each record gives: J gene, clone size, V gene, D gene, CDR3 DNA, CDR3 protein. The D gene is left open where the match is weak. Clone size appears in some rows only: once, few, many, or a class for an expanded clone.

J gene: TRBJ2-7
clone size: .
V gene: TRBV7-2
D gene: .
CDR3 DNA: TGTGCCAGCAGCGCCGGGGTGGCAGGGACCTACGAGCAGTACTTC
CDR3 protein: CASSAGVAGTYEQYF

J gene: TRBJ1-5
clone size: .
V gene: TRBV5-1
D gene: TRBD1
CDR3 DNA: TGCGCCAGCAGCCCAGGACAGGGCAATCAGCCCCAGCATTTT
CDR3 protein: CASSPGQGNQPQHF

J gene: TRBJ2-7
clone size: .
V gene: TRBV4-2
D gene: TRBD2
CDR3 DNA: TGTGCCAGCAGCCACCTTACTAGCGGGAGTTACGAGCAGTACTTC
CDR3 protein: CASSHLTSGSYEQYF

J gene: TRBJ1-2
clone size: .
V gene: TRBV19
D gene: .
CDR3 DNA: TGTGCCAGTAGTATGAGGCAGGGGCTCCTTAACGTATATGGCTACACCTTC
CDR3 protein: CASSMRQGLLNVYGYTF

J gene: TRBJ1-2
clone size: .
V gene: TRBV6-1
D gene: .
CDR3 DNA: TGTGCCAGCAGTGAATTAAGGGGGAATGGCTACACCTTC
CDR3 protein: CASSELRGNGYTF

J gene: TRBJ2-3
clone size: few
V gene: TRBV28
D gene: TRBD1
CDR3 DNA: TGTGCCAGCAGTTTGAGGAGGGTTTACAGGGGGCCCGGAGATACGCAGTATTTT
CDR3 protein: CASSLRRVYRGPGDTQYF

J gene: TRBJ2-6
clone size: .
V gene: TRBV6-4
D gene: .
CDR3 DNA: TGTGCCAGCAGTGGATCCCTCTCTGGGGCCAACGTCCTGACTTTC
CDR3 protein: CASSGSLSGANVLTF

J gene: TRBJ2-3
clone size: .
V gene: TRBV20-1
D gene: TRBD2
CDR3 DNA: TGCAGTGCTCTAGCGGGAGCTTGGACAGATACGCAGTATTTT
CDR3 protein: CSALAGAWTDTQYF

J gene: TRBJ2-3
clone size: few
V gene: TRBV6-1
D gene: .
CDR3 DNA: TGTGCCAGCCGATTAGGGGGGAATACGCAGTATTTT
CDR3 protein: CASRLGGNTQYF

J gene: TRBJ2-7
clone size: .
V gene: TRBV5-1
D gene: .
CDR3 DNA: TGCGCCAGTAGGAGGGGTGGAGAGGGCTACGAGCAGTACTTC
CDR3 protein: CASRRGGEGYEQYF

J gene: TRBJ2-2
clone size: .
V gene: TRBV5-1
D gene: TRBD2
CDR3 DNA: TGCGCCAGCAGCTTGGGTTTAGCGGGTTTCACCGGGGAGCTGTTTTTT
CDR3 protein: CASSLGLAGFTGELFF

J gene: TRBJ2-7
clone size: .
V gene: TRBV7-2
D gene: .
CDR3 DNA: TGTGCCAGCAGCTTTAGTACGGCGGGAAGGAACGAGCAGTACTTC
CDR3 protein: CASSFSTAGRNEQYF

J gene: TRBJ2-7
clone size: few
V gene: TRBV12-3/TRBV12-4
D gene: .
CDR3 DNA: TGTGCCAGCAGTTTGGCCGAAACCTCCTACGAGCAGTACTTC
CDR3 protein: CASSLAETSYEQYF

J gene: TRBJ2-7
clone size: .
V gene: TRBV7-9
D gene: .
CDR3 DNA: TGTGCCAGCAGCTTAGCTGGAGGGGCTACCTACGAGCAGTACTTC
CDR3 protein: CASSLAGGATYEQYF

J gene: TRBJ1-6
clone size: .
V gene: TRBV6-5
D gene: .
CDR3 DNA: TGTGCCAGCAGAAACCGGGAAATTATAGTGTCCTATAATTCACCCCTCCACTTT
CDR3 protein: CASRNREIIVSYNSPLHF

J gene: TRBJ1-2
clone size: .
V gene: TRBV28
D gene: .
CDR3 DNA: TGTGCCAGCAGTTTTGGGACCTATGGCTACGCCTTC
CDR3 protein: CASSFGTYGYAF

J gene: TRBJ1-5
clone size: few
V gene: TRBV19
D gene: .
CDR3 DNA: TGTGCCAGTAGTTTGATTTGGGGGCAGAGTCAGCCCCAGCATTTT
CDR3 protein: CASSLIWGQSQPQHF

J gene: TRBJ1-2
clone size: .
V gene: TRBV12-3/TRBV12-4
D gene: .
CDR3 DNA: TGTGCCAGCAGTGTCGTCCCTAACTATGGCTACACCTTC
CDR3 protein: CASSVVPNYGYTF

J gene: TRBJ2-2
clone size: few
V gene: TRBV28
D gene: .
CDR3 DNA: TGTGCCAGCAGTACAGACAGGGAGGAAGGGGGGGAGCTGTTTTTT
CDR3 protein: CASSTDREEGGELFF

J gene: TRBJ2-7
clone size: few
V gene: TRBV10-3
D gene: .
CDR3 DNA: TGTGCCATCAGTGGCGGGGTGGGGAGCGGATACTCCTACGAGCAGTACTTC
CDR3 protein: CAISGGVGSGYSYEQYF

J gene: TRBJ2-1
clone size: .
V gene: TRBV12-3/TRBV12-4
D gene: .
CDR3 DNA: TGTGCCAGCAGTTCCTTGGTGGGGATTGGGGCTTCCTACAATGAGCAGTTCTTC
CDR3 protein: CASSSLVGIGASYNEQFF

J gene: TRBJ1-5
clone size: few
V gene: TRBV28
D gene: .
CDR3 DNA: TGTGCCGGCGCCAGAGACAATCAGCCCCAGCATTTT
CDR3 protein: CAGARDNQPQHF